Below, 28 T cell receptor beta chains from the same sample are listed, as sequenced in a study of Ad26.COV2.S vaccination and SARS-CoV-2 variants (dated by TCRdb to about 2021). The library relied on the immunoSEQ multiplex PCR assay. The table was pulled from immuneACCESS by TCRdb, which kept in-frame rearrangements only. Such tables lose some clones; where checked, under half of the loss comes from unresolved V genes, and the rest has no known cause. The sample includes about 680,000 clones, with around 89% observed a single time. The ten largest clones capture about 1.5% of the sample. The meaning of the sample's treatment or condition label: about 20 received Ad26.COV2.S at low or high dose, single or two shots; about five received placebo; per-sample allocation not given. Repertoires of vaccine and placebo recipients were sequenced from samples collected on day 63 after the first injection.

This specimen was peripheral blood, taken in a trial of Ad26.COV2.S vaccine versus placebo. The receptors stem from a person aged 18 to 59 who received the Ad26.COV2.S COVID-19 vaccine or a placebo.

The gene calls are TRBV30 and TRBJ1-6, with no clear D. The germline V gene encodes CDR1 GTSNPN and CDR2 SVGIG (reference sequence). This CDR3 is built from 12 residues. V lost 5 bases and J 7 bases, leaving 9 bases between the germline ends. The CDR3 sequence: CAWARMNSPLHF. The CDR3 DNA is TGTGCCTGGGCACGAATGAATTCACCCCTCCACTTT.

V and J are TRBV10-1 and TRBJ2-1, with TRBD2 matching 9 bases. V lost 11 bases and J lost 11; bases outside the gene matches: 13. The CDR3 length is 13 residues. Germline V lookup: CDR1 WNHNN, CDR2 SYGVQD (reference sequence). The CDR3 region is CARRGGGGDKQFF. In nucleotides, the CDR3 is TGCGCCCGGCGGGGGGGAGGGGGGGATAAGCAGTTCTTC.

The chain combines TRBV7-7 with TRBJ2-2; perhaps TRBD2 as D (5 bases). The CDR3 runs 15 residues. The V gene lost 5 bases and the J gene lost 5 bases, with 15 bases spanning the gap. Germline-derived CDR1 and CDR2 are SSHAT and FNYEAQ (reference sequence). The CDR3 coding sequence is TGTGCCAGCAGCAACCTAGCCGGGGTAACCGGGGAGCTGTTTTTT. This sequence encodes CASSNLAGVTGELFF.

The CDR3 DNA reads as TGCAGCGTTGATGCAGGGGGCGCCTATGGCTACACCTTC. It codes for CSVDAGGAYGYTF. The V gene is TRBV29-1, the J gene TRBJ1-2; 8 positions agree with TRBD1. This CDR3 region has 13 residues. The germline V gene has CDR1 SQVTM and CDR2 ANQGSEA. V lost 3 bases to trimming and J lost 4 bases; unmatched junction nucleotides: 4.

The V call is TRBV5-8, the J call TRBJ1-4, with D uncertain. Germline values: CDR1 SGHTS, CDR2 YDEGEE. This CDR3 comprises 14 residues. V lost 3 bases and J lost 5, with 11 bases in between. The CDR3 nucleotides read TGTGCCAGCAGCTCCCGATTGGGGAATGAAAAACTGTTTTTT. Amino acid sequence: CASSSRLGNEKLFF.

The chain joins TRBV9 to TRBJ2-3, with 7 positions matching TRBD2. This CDR3 region has 16 residues. CDR1 and CDR2 (germline): SGDLS, YYNGEE. Trimming took 2 bases from V and 2 from J; bases not matched to a gene: 8. CDR3 nucleotide sequence: TGTGCCAGCAGCGTCCTTCCGGGGGGAAACACAGATACGCAGTATTTT. It encodes CASSVLPGGNTDTQYF.

V gene TRBV7-9 combines with J gene TRBJ2-2; 10 bases line up with TRBD2. CDR3 length equals 17 residues. The germline V gene encodes CDR1 SEHNR and CDR2 FQNEAQ (reference sequence). With 0 bases clipped from V and 3 bases from J, the junction kept 4 bases outside the gene matches. For the CDR3, the DNA is TGTGCCAGCAGCTTAGCAGCTAGCGGGGGACACACCGGGGAGCTGTTTTTT. The encoded protein is CASSLAASGGHTGELFF.

CDR3 sequence: CASSQGIRDEQYF. The CDR3 DNA reads TGTGCCAGCAGCCAAGGAATAAGGGACGAGCAGTACTTC. The V gene is TRBV14, the J gene TRBJ2-7; D ambiguous. Trimming took 1 base from V and 5 from J, leaving 9 bases between them. The germline gives CDR1 SGHDN, CDR2 FVKESK. CDR3 size: 13 residues. Based on the CDR3 plus reference TRBV14 and TRBJ2-7, the full variable domain is EAGVTQFPSHSVIEKGQTVTLRCDPISGHDNLYWYRRVMGKEIKFLLHFVKESKQDESGMPNNRFLAERTGGTYSTLKVQPAELEDSGVYFCASSQGIRDEQYFGPGTRLTVT.

The table lists this clone with a count of one. The chain uses TRBV14 and TRBJ1-6; a possible D gene is TRBD1 (5 bases). Deletions cut 2 bases from V and 9 bases from J, with 11 bases between. Germline V gene sequence: CDR1 SGHDN, CDR2 FVKESK. This CDR3 is built from 14 residues. CDR3 sequence (DNA): TGTGCCAGCAGCCAAATGTCAGGGACTTCACCCCTCCACTTT. It translates to CASSQMSGTSPLHF.

This chain joins TRBV5-4 and TRBJ2-7; no reliable D call. Germline V lookup: CDR1 SGHNT, CDR2 YYREEE (reference sequence). CDR3 length equals 12 residues. Trimming removed 4 bases from V and 7 bases from J, with 12 bases in between. CDR3 sequence: CASSRTGREQYF. CDR3 DNA: TGTGCCAGCAGCAGAACGGGTAGGGAGCAGTACTTC.

CDR3 DNA sequence: TGCGCCAGCAGCCAAGATGGGCAGGGGAGCAATCAGCCCCAGCATTTT. Its protein product is CASSQDGQGSNQPQHF. This chain joins TRBV4-3 and TRBJ1-5; possible D gene TRBD1, 6 bases. V was clipped by 0 bases and J by 1 base, with 10 bases between them. The CDR3 loop spans 16 amino acids. Looked up from germline, CDR1 is LGHNA and CDR2 is YSLEER.

The V gene is TRBV2, the J gene TRBJ1-3; 7 bases agree with TRBD1. The germline gives CDR1 SNHLY, CDR2 FYNNEI. V was pared by 6 bases and J by 2 bases, with 1 base of the junction left unmatched. CDR3 length: 13 residues. CDR3 DNA: TGTGCCAGCAGGGGGACAGCTGGAAACACCATATATTTT. It yields the protein CASRGTAGNTIYF.

DNA for the CDR3: TGTGCCAGTAGGGGGGGATGGGGCGAGCAGTACTTC. Residues: CASRGGWGEQYF. The rearrangement joins TRBV19 to TRBJ2-7; possibly TRBD2 for D (6 bases). This CDR3 is 12 amino acids long. The V end lost 6 bases, the J end lost 6 bases, and 12 bases lay between the germline ends. Germline V gene lookup returns CDR1 LNHDA and CDR2 SQIVND (reference sequence).

Here the CDR3 DNA reads TGTGCCAGCAGTTCCCCTTCCAATGAGCAGTTCTTC. Residues: CASSSPSNEQFF. The chain carries TRBV27 and TRBJ2-1, with no clear D. CDR1 MNHEY and CDR2 SMNVEV come from the germline V gene (reference sequence). The CDR3 length is 12 residues. Trimming pared 4 bases from V and 6 bases from J, leaving 7 bases between.

This clone was found a few times. The CDR3 DNA follows: TGCGCCAGCAGCTTGGGACAAGGAAACAATCAGCCCCAGCATTTT. It encodes CASSLGQGNNQPQHF. The chain joins TRBV5-1 to TRBJ1-5, with D hard to call. This CDR3 contains 15 residues. Trimming shortened V by 0 bases and J by 3 bases, and 10 bases separated the two germline ends. CDR1 SGHRS and CDR2 YFSETQ come from the germline V gene.

The chain joins TRBV9 to TRBJ2-1; 13 nucleotides line up with TRBD2. Trimming removed 4 bases from V and 0 bases from J; junction bases left unmatched: 13. Germline CDR1 is SGDLS and CDR2 is YYNGEE. This CDR3 has 20 residues. The CDR3 loop reads CASSINRGRTSGSSYNEQFF. Here the CDR3 DNA reads TGTGCCAGCAGCATAAACAGGGGGCGGACTAGCGGGAGCTCCTACAATGAGCAGTTCTTC.

The V gene is TRBV29-1, the J gene TRBJ1-1, with 8 bases identical to TRBD1. Germline CDR1 reads SQVTM; CDR2 reads ANQGSEA. Unmatched junction bases numbered 6, after V lost 6 bases and J lost 3 bases. This CDR3 is built from 13 residues. CDR3 region: CSVMGQAHTEAFF. CDR3 DNA: TGCAGCGTGATGGGACAGGCCCACACTGAAGCTTTCTTT.

Turning to this clone: Different DNA sequences within this sample yield the same CDR3. This rearrangement joins TRBV12-3 or TRBV12-4 to TRBJ1-1; D possibly corresponds to TRBD1 (5 bases). The CDR3 is 11 residues long. V was trimmed by 2 bases and J by 10 bases, leaving 8 bases between them. Here the CDR3 reads CASSLQGGAFF. For the CDR3, the DNA is TGTGCCAGCAGTTTACAGGGTGGAGCTTTCTTT.

The CDR3 loop is CASSAWGTNTGELFF. The CDR3 DNA is TGTGCCAGCAGCGCCTGGGGCACTAACACCGGGGAGCTGTTTTTT. The rearrangement uses TRBV9 and TRBJ2-2; perhaps TRBD1 as D (5 bases). Germline assignment: CDR1 SGDLS and CDR2 YYNGEE. Trimming took 3 bases from V and 2 from J, leaving 11 bases between them. The CDR3 length is 15 residues.

V and J are TRBV6-5 and TRBJ1-2, with TRBD1 matching over 7 bases. V gave up 7 bases and J gave up 7 bases; unmatched junction bases: 6. Looked up from germline, CDR1 is MNHEY and CDR2 is SVGAGI. The CDR3 spans 12 residues. The CDR3 sequence: CASTVTGLGYTF. The CDR3 nucleotides are TGTGCCAGCACTGTGACAGGGCTTGGCTACACCTTC.

The gene calls are TRBV21-1 and TRBJ2-5; the table names TRBD2, a call not compared with the DNA. TRBV21-1 counts as a pseudogene. The CDR3 sequence is 16 residues long. The CDR3 here is CASSAPPRRRGETQYF. Written as DNA, the CDR3 is TGTGCCAGCAGCGCGCCCCCTAGACGGCGGGGAGAGACCCAGTACTTC.

V gene TRBV2 combines with J gene TRBJ1-2, with 7 bases lining up with TRBD1. Germline V gene lookup returns CDR1 SNHLY and CDR2 FYNNEI. V was pared by 7 bases and J by 4 bases, with 12 bases of the junction left unmatched. There are 15 residues in the CDR3. The CDR3 loop is CASTIRGYTVYGYTF. The CDR3, as DNA: TGTGCCAGCACTATCAGGGGGTATACTGTCTATGGCTACACCTTC.

V gene TRBV7-9 combines with J gene TRBJ2-5; D is possibly TRBD1 or TRBD2 (5 bases each). The germline CDR1 and CDR2 sequences are SEHNR and FQNEAQ (reference sequence). The CDR3 contains 15 residues. V was clipped by 6 bases and J by 0 bases, with 14 bases between them. CDR3 sequence: CASRNRDADQETQYF. The CDR3 DNA reads as TGTGCCAGCAGAAACCGGGACGCCGACCAAGAGACCCAGTACTTC. Full variable domain (rest looked up from reference TRBV7-9 and TRBJ2-5): DTGVSQNPRHKITKRGQNVTFRCDPISEHNRLYWYRQTLGQGPEFLTYFQNEAQLEKSRLLSDRFSAERPKGSFSTLEIQRTEQGDSAMYLCASRNRDADQETQYFGPGTRLLVL.

This clone was seen a single time. V is TRBV11-2 and J is TRBJ2-1; maybe TRBD2 (6 bases). Trimming removed 3 bases from V and 1 base from J, with 13 bases in between. The CDR3 totals 16 residues. Germline V gene data show CDR1 as SGHAT and CDR2 as FQNNGV. CDR3 protein: CASSLHGSRSYNEQFF. The CDR3 nucleotides are TGTGCCAGCAGCTTGCACGGGAGTAGGTCCTACAATGAGCAGTTCTTC. Variable domain in full (rest from reference TRBV11-2 and TRBJ2-1): EAGVAQSPRYKIIEKRQSVAFWCNPISGHATLYWYQQILGQGPKLLIQFQNNGVVDDSQLPKDRFSAERLKGVDSTLKIQPAKLEDSAVYLCASSLHGSRSYNEQFFGPGTRLTVL.

V usage is TRBV5-4 and J usage is TRBJ1-4; D perhaps matches TRBD1 (6 bases). The germline V and J ends were trimmed by 4 bases and 3 bases, with 13 bases remaining between them. The CDR3 runs to 15 residues. CDR1 and CDR2 from the germline V gene are SGHNT and YYREEE (reference sequence). The CDR3 sequence is CASSRGGLSNEKLFF. In DNA, the CDR3 is TGTGCCAGCAGCCGAGGGGGTTTGTCTAATGAAAAACTGTTTTTT.

On this clone: At one end, the junction sequence differs from germline, possibly due to a read error. The V gene is TRBV6-2 or TRBV6-3, the J gene TRBJ1-1; weak D call: TRBD1 (6 bases). This CDR3 contains 13 residues. Per germline, CDR1 MNHEY and CDR2 SVGEGT. The CDR3 DNA follows: TGTGCCAGCAGTGACTCGGGACACCTTGAAGCTTTCTTT. Its translation is CASSDSGHLEAFF.

V usage is TRBV4-3 and J usage is TRBJ1-5, with 9 bases fitting TRBD1. Germline V gene lookup returns CDR1 LGHNA and CDR2 YSLEER. V dropped 2 bases and J dropped 1; count of bases not matched to a gene: 6. The CDR3 extends over 17 amino acids. Written as DNA, the CDR3 is TGCGCCAGCAGCCAATCTACGACAGGGGGGAGCAATCAGCCCCAGCATTTT. Protein sequence: CASSQSTTGGSNQPQHF.

This clone was counted only a few times. V gene TRBV10-2 combines with J gene TRBJ1-5; D gene uncertain. V lost 7 bases, J lost 2 bases, and 12 bases lay in between. Per the germline V gene, CDR1 is WSHSY and CDR2 is SAAADI. The CDR3 contains 14 residues. The CDR3 nucleotides are TGCGCCAGCAAAGGCCGGGAAGGCAATCAGCCCCAGCATTTT. Protein product: CASKGREGNQPQHF.